The present T cell receptor beta chain was sequenced within a study of a mutant IDH1 vaccine in newly diagnosed glioma (dated by TCRdb to the early 2020s). In terms of the full investigation: Eight vaccinations were administered to patients in weeks 1, 3, 5, 7, 11, 15, 19 and 23, corresponding to visits V03 through V10. Before enrollment, patients had received standard therapy of radiotherapy alone, temozolomide alone, or radiochemotherapy with temozolomide; most received the combination. The roughly 33 treated patients were approximately 62% male and 37.5% female, with a mean age of approximately 40 years. For exploratory analyses, fewer than 30 treated patients had longitudinal TCRB deep sequencing done wherever samples were available. Vaccination began 4-6 weeks after radiotherapy alone, or alongside temozolomide cycles in the chemotherapy-containing groups. Six visits were used for peripheral blood collection: V03 (baseline), V05, V07, V10, V12 and V13.

Comment on this clone: Its recognized antigen is unknown. No qualities accompany the bases; no much larger clone lies one base away.

The CDR3 runs 14 amino acids, cysteine and phenylalanine included. Only CDR3 DNA is held: 42 bases, read in frame from base 1. For CDR1 and CDR2, the germline V gene lists SGHAT and FQNNGV. V and J lose 7 bases and 7 bases, and a span of 19 bases separates them. Libraries were prepared through the immunoSEQ multiplex PCR assay. Rearranged TCR beta chain sequences were amplified with the hsTCRB Kit following the manufacturer's protocol. An Illumina MiSeq was used to sequence the TCRB libraries. Under the source paper's analysis protocol: Demultiplexing, trimming and gene mapping were performed with the kit vendor's proprietary platform. The clones in this table, taken by TCRdb from immuneACCESS, are in-frame only. Not every clone is retained; where verified, under half of the shortfall comes from an unresolved V gene, and the cause of the rest is unknown. V and J calls and clone size are given by that table; D and trimming were obtained from the DNA. Present in this sample are tens of thousands of clones, approximately 76% of which were seen just once. The leading ten clones occupy 5.3% of the sample.

The investigation overall reported the following: Changes in the top peripheral T cell clonotypes picked up by TCRB sequencing did not appear to be linked to pseudoprogression. Across multiple MHC alleles, vaccine-induced immune responses were seen in around 93% of patients. Availability determined which PBMC samples were chosen for TCRB deep sequencing. It was noted by the authors that analyses of patient blood samples could not be reproduced owing to sample limitations.

This specimen's time point label, per the study, means: week 23, last vaccination. A 20-mer mutant IDH1 peptide at 300 micrograms in Montanide made up each vaccine dose, which was injected subcutaneously together with topical imiquimod. The donors had newly diagnosed IDH1-mutant astrocytomas of WHO grade 3 or 4 that showed loss of nuclear ATRX. The samples were drawn from NOA16, a multicentre, single-arm, open-label phase I trial in Germany that tested a mutant IDH1 peptide vaccine in humans for the first time. Genomic DNA for TCRB sequencing was extracted from EDTA blood using the DNeasy Blood and Tissue Kit.

The sequence is built from TRBV11-2 and TRBJ1-1, with the D gene not confidently named. The TCR originated in a man aged 45-65 years with glioma. The specimen was PBMCs, collected from a glioma patient whose treatment included an IDH1 peptide vaccine. The DNA reads TGTGCCAGCACCGCCCCCTTCCTTGGCGATGAAGCTTTCTTT. Its protein product is CASTAPFLGDEAFF.